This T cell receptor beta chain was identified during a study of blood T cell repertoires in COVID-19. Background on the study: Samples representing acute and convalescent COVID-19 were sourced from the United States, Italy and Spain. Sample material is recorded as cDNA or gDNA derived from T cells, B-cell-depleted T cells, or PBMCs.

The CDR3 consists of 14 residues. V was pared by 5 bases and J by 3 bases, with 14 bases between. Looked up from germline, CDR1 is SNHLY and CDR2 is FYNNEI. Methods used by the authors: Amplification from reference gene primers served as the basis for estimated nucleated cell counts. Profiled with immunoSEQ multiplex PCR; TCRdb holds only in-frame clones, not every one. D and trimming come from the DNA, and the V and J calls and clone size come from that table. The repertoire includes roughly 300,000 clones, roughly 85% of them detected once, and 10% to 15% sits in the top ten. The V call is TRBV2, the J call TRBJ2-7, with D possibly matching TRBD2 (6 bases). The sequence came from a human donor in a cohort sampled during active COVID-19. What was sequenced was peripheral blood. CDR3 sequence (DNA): TGTGCCAGCAGTAGCGGGCCCACTCGCTACGAGCAGTACTTC. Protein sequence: CASSSGPTRYEQYF. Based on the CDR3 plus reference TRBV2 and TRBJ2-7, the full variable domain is EPEVTQTPSHQVTQMGQEVILRCVPISNHLYFYWYRQILGQKVEFLVSFYNNEISEKSEIFDDQFSVERPDGSNFTLKIRSTKLEDSAMYFCASSSGPTRYEQYFGPGTRLTVT.